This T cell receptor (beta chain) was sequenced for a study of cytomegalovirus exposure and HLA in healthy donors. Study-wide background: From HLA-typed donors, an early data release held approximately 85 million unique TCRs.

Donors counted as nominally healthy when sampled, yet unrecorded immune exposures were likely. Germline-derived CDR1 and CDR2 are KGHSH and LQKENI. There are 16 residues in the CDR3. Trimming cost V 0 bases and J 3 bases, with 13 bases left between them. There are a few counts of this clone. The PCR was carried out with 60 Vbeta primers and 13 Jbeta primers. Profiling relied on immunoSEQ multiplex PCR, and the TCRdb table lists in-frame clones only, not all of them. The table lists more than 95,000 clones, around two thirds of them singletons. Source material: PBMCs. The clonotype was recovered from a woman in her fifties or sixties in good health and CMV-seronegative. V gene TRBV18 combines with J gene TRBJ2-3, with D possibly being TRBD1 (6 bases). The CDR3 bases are TGTGCCAGCTCACCACCGTTGGCAGGGACAACAGATACGCAGTATTTT. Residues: CASSPPLAGTTDTQYF.